The sequence of this T cell receptor beta chain was determined in a study of cytomegalovirus exposure and HLA in healthy donors. Study-wide points: Clonal expansion, a later analysis showed, was greater in HLA-associated TCR beta chains than in equally common others. Many donors carried some public TCRs, although rarity characterized most TCR sequences.

Germline V CDR1 and CDR2: SEHNR, FQNEAQ (reference sequence). There are 12 residues in the CDR3. Points on this clone: The antigen remains undetermined. The junction and the germline gene differ at one end; a read error may be behind it.

PCR was performed using 60 Vbeta and 13 Jbeta primers. Only in-frame clones appear in the TCRdb table, and some are missing; sequencing was by immunoSEQ multiplex PCR. The profile shows around 110,000 clones, nearly 75% of them singletons. The chain links TRBV7-9 to TRBJ2-1; possible D gene TRBD1, 5 bases. The receptor comes from a man in his thirties or forties in good health and CMV-seropositive. The sequenced sample was PBMCs. CDR3 sequence: CSSSADLGVQFF. CDR3 DNA sequence: TGTTCCAGCAGCGCAGACCTAGGGGTGCAGTTCTTC.